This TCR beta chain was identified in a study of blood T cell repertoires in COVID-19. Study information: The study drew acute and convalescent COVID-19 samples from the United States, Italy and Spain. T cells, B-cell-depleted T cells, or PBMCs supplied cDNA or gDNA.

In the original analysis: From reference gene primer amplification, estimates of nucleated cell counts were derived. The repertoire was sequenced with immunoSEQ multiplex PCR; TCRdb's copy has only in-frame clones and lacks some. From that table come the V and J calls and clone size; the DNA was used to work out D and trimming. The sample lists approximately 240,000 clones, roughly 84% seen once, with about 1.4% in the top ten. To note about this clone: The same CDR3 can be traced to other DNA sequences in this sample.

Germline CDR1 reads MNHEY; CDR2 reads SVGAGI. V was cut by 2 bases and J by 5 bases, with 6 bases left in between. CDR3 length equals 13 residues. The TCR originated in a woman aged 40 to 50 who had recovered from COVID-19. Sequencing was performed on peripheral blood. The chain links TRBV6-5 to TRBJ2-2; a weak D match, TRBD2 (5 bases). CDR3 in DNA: TGTGCCAGCAGTTACCCGGGGACCGGGGAGCTGTTTTTT. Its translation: CASSYPGTGELFF.